Listed here are 28 T cell receptor beta chains from one sample, sequenced in a study of blood T cell repertoires in COVID-19. This table comes from immunoSEQ multiplex PCR, and its TCRdb copy is limited to in-frame clones, with some not included. This repertoire shows roughly 120,000 clones, approximately 87% found once; its top ten account for just under 30%. The sequencing input was peripheral blood. The receptors come from a woman in her seventies with acute or convalescent COVID-19.

This clone occurred a few times. The V call is TRBV7-9, the J call TRBJ1-5, with TRBD1 identical over 12 bases. CDR1 and CDR2 (germline): SEHNR, FQNEAQ (reference sequence). Trimming took 1 base from V and 2 from J; bases not matched to a gene: 6. CDR3 length: 18 residues. The CDR3 loop is CASSLVGQGASGNQPQHF. The CDR3 bases are TGTGCCAGCAGCTTAGTGGGACAGGGGGCGAGTGGCAATCAGCCCCAGCATTTT.

The chain combines TRBV6-5 with TRBJ1-2, with 7 bases aligning to TRBD1. V was pared by 2 bases and J by 1 base, with 4 bases of the junction left unmatched. Germline CDR1 MNHEY, CDR2 SVGAGI. The CDR3 runs 15 residues. CDR3 sequence: CASSYAAGGNYGYTF. The CDR3 DNA follows: TGTGCCAGCAGTTACGCGGCAGGGGGTAACTATGGCTACACCTTC.

The chain couples TRBV2 to TRBJ2-1, with 9 nucleotides matching TRBD1. The CDR3 totals 14 residues. With V trimmed by 4 bases and J by 5 bases, 3 bases remained unmatched. Per the germline V gene, CDR1 is SNHLY and CDR2 is FYNNEI. CDR3 sequence (DNA): TGTGCCAGCAGTGTGGGACAGGGCAACAATGAGCAGTTCTTC. Translating it yields CASSVGQGNNEQFF.

The chain carries TRBV11-2 and TRBJ1-2, with 8 bases fitting TRBD1. This CDR3 region has 15 residues. Per germline, CDR1 SGHAT and CDR2 FQNNGV. V gave up 0 bases and J gave up 4 bases; unmatched junction bases: 4. The CDR3 bases are TGTGCCAGCAGCTTAGATCAGGGGGCCGGCTATGGCTACACCTTC. The encoded protein is CASSLDQGAGYGYTF.

V is TRBV2 and J is TRBJ1-4; no reliable D call. V was trimmed by 0 bases and J by 0 bases, leaving 14 bases between them. Germline-derived CDR1 and CDR2 are SNHLY and FYNNEI. The CDR3 has 18 residues. CDR3 bases: TGTGCCAGCAGTGAAGCTAATTCTCGAGGGACAACTAATGAAAAACTGTTTTTT. Amino acids: CASSEANSRGTTNEKLFF.

The rearrangement uses TRBV3-1 (or the pseudogene TRBV3-2) and TRBJ1-1; 10 positions match TRBD1. Germline V gene sequence: CDR1 LGHDT, CDR2 YNNKEL (reference sequence). Unmatched junction bases numbered 4, after V lost 4 bases and J lost 5 bases. The CDR3 spans 14 residues. The CDR3 nucleotides are TGTGCCAGCAGCCGACAGGGGGCCCCGACTGAAGCTTTCTTT. Amino acid sequence: CASSRQGAPTEAFF.

The chain couples TRBV27 to TRBJ1-2; D is possibly TRBD1 (5 bases). V was trimmed by 1 base and J by 8 bases, leaving 17 bases between them. Germline CDR1 MNHEY, CDR2 SMNVEV (reference sequence). The CDR3 consists of 15 residues. The CDR3 reads CASSLWGREAYGYTF. CDR3 sequence (DNA): TGTGCCAGCAGTTTATGGGGCAGGGAGGCATACGGCTACACCTTC.

This clone was seen more than once but under ten times. This chain connects TRBV4-2 to TRBJ2-4; a possible D gene is TRBD1 (6 bases). The V end was cut by 0 bases, the J end by 0 bases, with 12 bases between. CDR3 length: 17 residues. Germline V lookup: CDR1 LGHNA, CDR2 YNFKEQ. CDR3 nucleotides: TGTGCCAGCAGCCAAGATACAGGGTCTTTAGCCAAAAACATTCAGTACTTC. Its protein is CASSQDTGSLAKNIQYF.

J is TRBJ2-3 and V is TRBV5-1; perhaps TRBD1 as D (6 bases). CDR3 length: 15 amino acids. V was trimmed by 0 bases and J by 0 bases, leaving 8 bases between them. Germline CDR1 is SGHRS and CDR2 is YFSETQ. CDR3 bases: TGCGCCAGCAGCTTGGCAGGGGTTAGCACAGATACGCAGTATTTT. Its protein is CASSLAGVSTDTQYF.

The chain employs TRBV6-6 and TRBJ1-5, with D possibly matching TRBD1 (6 bases). The CDR3 extends over 15 amino acids. V was cut by 0 bases and J by 4 bases, with 10 bases left in between. From germline, CDR1 is MNHNY and CDR2 SVGAGI (reference sequence). The CDR3 loop reads CASSYSTGFNQPQHF. The CDR3 nucleotides are TGTGCCAGCAGTTACTCGACAGGTTTTAATCAGCCCCAGCATTTT.

The rearrangement uses TRBV5-5 and TRBJ2-7; tentative D call: TRBD2 (7 bases). This CDR3 contains 15 residues. Germline loops: CDR1 SGHKS, CDR2 YYEKEE (reference sequence). V gave up 3 bases and J gave up 2 bases, with 15 bases separating them. The CDR3 DNA is TGTGCCAGCAGCTGGGCGGCGGGGGCCCCCTACGAGCAGTACTTC. Protein sequence: CASSWAAGAPYEQYF.

The chain carries TRBV28 and TRBJ1-5; D is possibly TRBD1 (5 bases). There are 16 residues in the CDR3. Trimming pared 4 bases from V and 3 bases from J, leaving 16 bases between. Germline V CDR1 and CDR2: MDHEN, SYDVKM. CDR3 bases: TGTGCCAGCAGTTCCCCGGGGGGGAGCCTCAATCAGCCCCAGCATTTT. Translated: CASSSPGGSLNQPQHF.

The chain couples TRBV19 to TRBJ1-1, with D possibly matching TRBD1 (5 bases). V was cut by 5 bases and J by 8 bases, with 18 bases left in between. Looked up from germline, CDR1 is LNHDA and CDR2 is SQIVND (reference sequence). The CDR3 spans 14 residues. The CDR3 is CASSALTGKGEAFF. CDR3 nucleotide sequence: TGTGCCAGTAGTGCCCTTACAGGAAAGGGGGAAGCTTTCTTT.

To note about this clone: The sample contains more than one DNA sequence encoding this CDR3. The chain has TRBV27 and TRBJ2-2; 12 bases fit TRBD2. This CDR3 region has 16 residues. In germline, CDR1 is MNHEY, CDR2 SMNVEV (reference sequence). Trimming cost V 6 bases and J 6 bases; bases outside gene matches: 8. The CDR3 here is CASRPSGGARPGELFF. The CDR3 DNA sequence: TGTGCCAGCAGACCTAGCGGGGGGGCCAGACCCGGGGAGCTGTTTTTT.

V is TRBV5-1 and J is TRBJ2-3, with D unclear. Germline CDR1 is SGHRS and CDR2 is YFSETQ. The CDR3 covers 15 residues. Trimming cost V 2 bases and J 0 bases, with 10 bases left between them. CDR3 nucleotides: TGCGCCAGCAGCTTAGACGGGTTTAGCACAGATACGCAGTATTTT. This gives the protein CASSLDGFSTDTQYF.

This clone was recorded once. This chain links TRBV2 with TRBJ2-6, with D unclear. Trimming removed 6 bases at V and 3 bases at J, with 6 bases between. Germline CDR1 is SNHLY and CDR2 is FYNNEI. The CDR3 spans 13 residues. The CDR3 DNA reads as TGTGCCAGCAGAGCTAGTGGGGCCAACGTCCTGACTTTC. This encodes CASRASGANVLTF.

The chain carries TRBV11-2 and TRBJ1-5, with TRBD1 matching over 7 bases. Germline V gene sequence: CDR1 SGHAT, CDR2 FQNNGV. This CDR3 region has 16 residues. V lost 1 base, J lost 3 bases, and 6 bases stayed unmatched. The CDR3 is CASSLGPDRVNQPQHF. CDR3 DNA: TGTGCCAGCAGCTTAGGCCCCGACAGGGTCAATCAGCCCCAGCATTTT.

This rearrangement joins TRBV19 to TRBJ1-5; 9 bases fit TRBD1. The J segment lost 10 bases and the V segment lost 5 bases, leaving 15 bases of the junction unmatched. Germline V gene lookup returns CDR1 LNHDA and CDR2 SQIVND (reference sequence). CDR3 length: 16 residues. DNA of the CDR3: TGTGCCAGTAGTCCAGGGGGGACAGGGTACCGCTCACCCCAGCATTTT. Protein product: CASSPGGTGYRSPQHF.

The table lists this clone with a count of one. The genes are TRBV24-1 and TRBJ2-7, with 9 bases fitting TRBD1. The V segment lost 4 bases and the J segment 3 bases; nucleotides outside the gene matches: 6. Germline CDR1 is KGHDR and CDR2 is SFDVKD. CDR3 size: 15 residues. This CDR3 is CATSDPGTGHYEQYF. DNA for the CDR3: TGTGCCACCAGTGACCCCGGGACAGGGCACTACGAGCAGTACTTC.

The chain carries TRBV5-1 and TRBJ2-5; perhaps TRBD1 as D (6 bases). The V gene lost 4 bases and the J gene lost 3 bases, with 13 bases spanning the gap. The CDR3 totals 14 residues. Germline values: CDR1 SGHRS, CDR2 YFSETQ. The CDR3 spells CASSPGQIKETQYF. The CDR3 bases are TGCGCCAGCAGCCCGGGACAAATAAAAGAGACCCAGTACTTC.

CDR3 coding DNA: TGTGCCACCAGGTACGGCGGGGTAACAGATACGCAGTATTTT. Amino acid sequence: CATRYGGVTDTQYF. The rearrangement uses TRBV24-1 and TRBJ2-3; tentatively, D is TRBD2 (6 bases). This CDR3 spans 14 amino acids. V was clipped by 7 bases and J by 3 bases, with 13 bases between them. The germline CDR1 and CDR2 sequences are KGHDR and SFDVKD.

V usage is TRBV4-1 and J usage is TRBJ2-1; the match to TRBD2 covers 8 bases. CDR3 length equals 15 residues. The V segment lost 4 bases and the J segment 3 bases; nucleotides outside the gene matches: 5. CDR1 is MGHRA and CDR2 is YSYEKL in the germline V gene. The CDR3 protein is CASSPRTSGYNEQFF. CDR3 coding DNA: TGCGCCAGCAGCCCCCGTACTAGCGGCTACAATGAGCAGTTCTTC.

The chain is built from TRBV7-6 and TRBJ1-5; D uncertain. Germline assignment: CDR1 SGHVS and CDR2 FNYEAQ. V was trimmed by 2 bases and J by 0 bases, leaving 11 bases between them. This CDR3 has 16 amino acids. CDR3 sequence reads: CASSLSTGNSNQPQHF. CDR3 nucleotides: TGTGCCAGCAGCTTATCGACGGGGAATAGCAATCAGCCCCAGCATTTT.

The CDR3 sequence is CASSLSAGMNTEAFF. CDR3 sequence (DNA): TGTGCCAGCAGTTTATCAGCAGGGATGAACACTGAAGCTTTCTTT. The chain links TRBV28 to TRBJ1-1; D possibly corresponds to TRBD1 (5 bases). V was clipped by 1 base and J by 0 bases, with 9 bases between them. This CDR3 is built from 15 residues. CDR1 and CDR2 (germline): MDHEN, SYDVKM. Combining the CDR3 with reference TRBV28 and TRBJ1-1 gives the whole variable domain DVKVTQSSRYLVKRTGEKVFLECVQDMDHENMFWYRQDPGLGLRLIYFSYDVKMKEKGDIPEGYSVSREKKERFSLILESASTNQTSMYLCASSLSAGMNTEAFFGQGTRLTVV.

This clone has just a few counts. The rearrangement links TRBV4-1 to TRBJ2-6; no clear D. CDR3 length: 15 amino acids. The V end was cut by 0 bases, the J end by 2 bases, with 5 bases between. Germline V gives CDR1 MGHRA, CDR2 YSYEKL. The DNA for the CDR3 is TGCGCCAGCAGCCAAGATAGTACTGGGGCCAACGTCCTGACTTTC. Protein: CASSQDSTGANVLTF.

The genes are TRBV3-1 (or the pseudogene TRBV3-2) and TRBJ2-1; 9 bases match TRBD2. The CDR3 extends over 15 amino acids. Unmatched junction bases numbered 3, after V lost 0 bases and J lost 6 bases. Per the germline V gene, CDR1 is LGHDT and CDR2 is YNNKEL (reference sequence). For the CDR3, the DNA is TGTGCCAGCAGCCAAGATGCGGGGGGGAGCAATGAGCAGTTCTTC. Translating gives CASSQDAGGSNEQFF.

V and J are TRBV9 and TRBJ2-1, with unresolved D. Germline CDR1 is SGDLS and CDR2 is YYNGEE. V dropped 0 bases and J dropped 8 bases, with 6 bases sitting between them. The CDR3 extends over 12 amino acids. This CDR3 reads CASSVGQDEQFF. The CDR3 DNA follows: TGTGCCAGCAGCGTAGGTCAGGATGAGCAGTTCTTC.

This chain links TRBV15 with TRBJ2-3, with D tentatively TRBD1 (5 bases). Between the trimmed V and J ends, which lost 0 bases and 3 bases, there was a span of 13 bases. CDR1 and CDR2 from the germline V gene are LNHNV and YYDKDF (reference sequence). This CDR3 spans 16 amino acids. CDR3 protein: CATSRDRAAGTDTQYF. In DNA, the CDR3 is TGTGCCACCAGCAGAGATAGGGCTGCAGGGACAGATACGCAGTATTTT. Complete variable domain (other parts from reference TRBV15 and TRBJ2-3): DAMVIQNPRYQVTQFGKPVTLSCSQTLNHNVMYWYQQKSSQAPKLLFHYYDKDFNNEADTPDNFQSRRPNTSFCFLDIRSPGLGDTAMYLCATSRDRAAGTDTQYFGPGTRLTVL.